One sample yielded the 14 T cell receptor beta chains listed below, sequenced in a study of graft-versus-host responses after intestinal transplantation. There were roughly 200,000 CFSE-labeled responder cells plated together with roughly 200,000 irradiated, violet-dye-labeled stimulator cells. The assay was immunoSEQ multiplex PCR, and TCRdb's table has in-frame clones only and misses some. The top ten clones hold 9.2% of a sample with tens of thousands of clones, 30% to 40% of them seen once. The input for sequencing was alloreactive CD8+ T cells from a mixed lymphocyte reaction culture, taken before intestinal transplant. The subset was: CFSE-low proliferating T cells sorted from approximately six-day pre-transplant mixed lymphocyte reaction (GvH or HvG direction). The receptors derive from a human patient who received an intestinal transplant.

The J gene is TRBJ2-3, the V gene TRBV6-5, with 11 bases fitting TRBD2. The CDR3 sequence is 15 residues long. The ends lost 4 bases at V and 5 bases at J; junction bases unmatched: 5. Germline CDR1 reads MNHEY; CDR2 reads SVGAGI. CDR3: CASSLLAGGRDTQYF. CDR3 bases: TGTGCCAGCAGTTTATTAGCGGGGGGGCGAGATACGCAGTATTTT.

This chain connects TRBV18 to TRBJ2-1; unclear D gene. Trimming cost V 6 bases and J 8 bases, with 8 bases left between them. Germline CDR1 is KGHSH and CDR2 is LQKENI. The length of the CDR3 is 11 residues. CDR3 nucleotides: TGTGCCAGCTCTCCCACCTATGAGCAGTTCTTC. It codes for CASSPTYEQFF.

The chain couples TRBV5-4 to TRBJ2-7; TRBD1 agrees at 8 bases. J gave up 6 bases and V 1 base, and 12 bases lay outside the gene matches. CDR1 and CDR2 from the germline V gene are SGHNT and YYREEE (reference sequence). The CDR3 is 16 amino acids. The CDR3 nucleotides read TGTGCCAGCAGCTTGCCCCCGGACAGGGCGACAAGCGAGCAGTACTTC. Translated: CASSLPPDRATSEQYF.

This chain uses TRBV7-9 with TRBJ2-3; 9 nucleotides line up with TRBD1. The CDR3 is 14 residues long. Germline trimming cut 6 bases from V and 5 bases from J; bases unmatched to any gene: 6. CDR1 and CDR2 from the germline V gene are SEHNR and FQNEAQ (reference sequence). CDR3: CASRWDREGDTQYF. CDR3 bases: TGTGCCAGCAGGTGGGACAGGGAGGGAGATACGCAGTATTTT. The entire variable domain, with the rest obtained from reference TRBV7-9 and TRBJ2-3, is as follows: DTGVSQNPRHKITKRGQNVTFRCDPISEHNRLYWYRQTLGQGPEFLTYFQNEAQLEKSRLLSDRFSAERPKGSFSTLEIQRTEQGDSAMYLCASRWDREGDTQYFGPGTRLTVL.

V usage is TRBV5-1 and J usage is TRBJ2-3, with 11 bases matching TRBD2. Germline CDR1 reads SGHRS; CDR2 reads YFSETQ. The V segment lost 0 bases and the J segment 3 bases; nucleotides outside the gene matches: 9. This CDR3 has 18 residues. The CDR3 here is CASSLGATSGRGTDTQYF. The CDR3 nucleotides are TGCGCCAGCAGCTTGGGGGCAACTAGCGGGAGAGGGACAGATACGCAGTATTTT.

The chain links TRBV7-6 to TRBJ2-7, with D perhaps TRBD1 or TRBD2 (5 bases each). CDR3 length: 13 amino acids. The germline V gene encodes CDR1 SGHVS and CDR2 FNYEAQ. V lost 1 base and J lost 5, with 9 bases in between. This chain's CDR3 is CASSLGDGDEQYF. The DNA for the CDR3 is TGTGCCAGCAGCTTAGGGGACGGAGACGAGCAGTACTTC.

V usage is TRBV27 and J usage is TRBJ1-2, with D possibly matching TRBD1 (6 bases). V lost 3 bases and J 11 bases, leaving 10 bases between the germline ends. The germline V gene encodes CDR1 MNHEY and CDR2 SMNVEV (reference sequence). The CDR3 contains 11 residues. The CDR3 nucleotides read TGTGCCAGCAGTTTGAGGACAGCGTACACCTTC. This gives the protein CASSLRTAYTF.

DNA for the CDR3: TGTGCCAGCAGTTACGCTAGCGGGGGCTTCGAGCAGTACTTC. It specifies CASSYASGGFEQYF. The chain is built from TRBV27 and TRBJ2-7; TRBD2 agrees at 10 bases. The V gene's germline CDR1 is MNHEY and CDR2 SMNVEV (reference sequence). The ends lost 4 bases at V and 6 bases at J; junction bases unmatched: 6. CDR3 length: 14 residues.

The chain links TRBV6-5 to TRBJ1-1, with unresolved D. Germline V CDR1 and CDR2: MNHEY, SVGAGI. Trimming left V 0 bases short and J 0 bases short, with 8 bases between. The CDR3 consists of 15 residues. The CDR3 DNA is TGTGCCAGCAGTTACTCTGTCGGGATGAACACTGAAGCTTTCTTT. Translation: CASSYSVGMNTEAFF.

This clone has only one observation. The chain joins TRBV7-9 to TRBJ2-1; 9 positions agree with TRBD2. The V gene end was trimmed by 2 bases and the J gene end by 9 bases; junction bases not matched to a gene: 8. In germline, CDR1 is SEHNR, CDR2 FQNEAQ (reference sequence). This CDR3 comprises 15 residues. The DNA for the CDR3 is TGTGCCAGCAGCTTACGGTCTAGCGGGACGGTTGAGCAGTTCTTC. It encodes CASSLRSSGTVEQFF.

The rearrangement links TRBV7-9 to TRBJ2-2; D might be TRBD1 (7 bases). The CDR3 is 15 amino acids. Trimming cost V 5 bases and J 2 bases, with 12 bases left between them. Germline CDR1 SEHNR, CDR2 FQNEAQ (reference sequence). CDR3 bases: TGTGCCAGCAGCCCGACAGGGACTAACACCGGGGAGCTGTTTTTT. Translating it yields CASSPTGTNTGELFF. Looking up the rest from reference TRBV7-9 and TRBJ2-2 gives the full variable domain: DTGVSQNPRHKITKRGQNVTFRCDPISEHNRLYWYRQTLGQGPEFLTYFQNEAQLEKSRLLSDRFSAERPKGSFSTLEIQRTEQGDSAMYLCASSPTGTNTGELFFGEGSRLTVL.

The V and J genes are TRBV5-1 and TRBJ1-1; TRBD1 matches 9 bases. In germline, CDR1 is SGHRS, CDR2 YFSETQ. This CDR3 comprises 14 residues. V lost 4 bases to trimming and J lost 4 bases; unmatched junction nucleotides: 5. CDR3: CASSAGTGPTEAFF. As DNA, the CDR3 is TGCGCCAGCAGCGCCGGGACAGGGCCCACTGAAGCTTTCTTT.

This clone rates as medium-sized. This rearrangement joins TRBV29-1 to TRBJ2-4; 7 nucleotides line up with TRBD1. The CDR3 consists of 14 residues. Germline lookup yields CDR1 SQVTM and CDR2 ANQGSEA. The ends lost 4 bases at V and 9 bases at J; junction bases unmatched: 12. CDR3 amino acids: CSVGDALRTGIQYF. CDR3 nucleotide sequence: TGCAGCGTTGGGGACGCACTCCGGACAGGCATTCAGTACTTC.

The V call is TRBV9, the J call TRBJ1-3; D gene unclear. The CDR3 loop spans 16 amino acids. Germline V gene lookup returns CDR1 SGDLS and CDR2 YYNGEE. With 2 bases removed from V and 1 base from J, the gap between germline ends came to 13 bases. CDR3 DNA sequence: TGTGCCAGCAGCGTCGACATACCAACTTCTGGAAACACCATATATTTT. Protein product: CASSVDIPTSGNTIYF. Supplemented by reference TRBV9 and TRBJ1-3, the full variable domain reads DSGVTQTPKHLITATGQRVTLRCSPRSGDLSVYWYQQSLDQGLQFLIQYYNGEERAKGNILERFSAQQFPDLHSELNLSSLELGDSALYFCASSVDIPTSGNTIYFGEGSWLTVV.